This TCR beta chain came from a study of beta chain features in type 1 diabetes. Findings and limits, study-wide: The similarity of naive, central memory and Treg TCRB repertoires appeared greater among patients than among healthy donors.

This CDR3 region has 16 residues. Trimming stripped 4 bases from V and 5 bases from J, with 21 bases between. Germline V gene sequence: CDR1 MGHRA, CDR2 YSYEKL. Details on this clone: Antigen unknown.

In total, each donor contributed a single heparinised blood draw that averaged approximately 0.12 L. Post-sort purity exceeded 95% for all sorted populations. The isolated RNA, all of it, was reverse transcribed, so expressed TCRB transcripts were what got sequenced. Generated by immunoSEQ multiplex PCR, the TCRdb table keeps only in-frame clones and is missing some. The table lists more than 300,000 clones, roughly 12% of them singletons, with 0.017% in the top ten. The chain combines TRBV4-1 with TRBJ2-7, with D perhaps matching TRBD2 (6 bases). Material for sequencing was naive CD4+ T cells from blood. The origin of this receptor is a man between 18 and 29 years old in good health. CDR3 sequence reads: CASSPTTRRAHNEQYF. As DNA, the CDR3 is TGCGCCAGCAGCCCTACCACTCGGAGGGCCCATAACGAGCAGTACTTC.